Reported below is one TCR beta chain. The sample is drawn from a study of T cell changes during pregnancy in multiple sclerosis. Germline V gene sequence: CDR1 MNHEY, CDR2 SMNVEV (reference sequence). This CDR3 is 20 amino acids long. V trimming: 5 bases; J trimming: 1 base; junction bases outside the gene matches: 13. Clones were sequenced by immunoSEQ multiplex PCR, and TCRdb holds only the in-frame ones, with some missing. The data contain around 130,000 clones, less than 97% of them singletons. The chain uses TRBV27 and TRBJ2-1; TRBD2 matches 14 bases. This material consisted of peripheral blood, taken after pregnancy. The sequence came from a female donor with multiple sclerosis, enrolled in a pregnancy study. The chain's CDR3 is CASSITSGLAGEGSYNEQFF. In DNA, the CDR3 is TGTGCCAGCAGTATCACCTCGGGACTAGCGGGAGAAGGTTCCTACAATGAGCAGTTCTTC.